The rows below give T cell receptor beta chains drawn from one sample of a study of cytomegalovirus exposure and HLA in healthy donors. Produced via immunoSEQ multiplex PCR; TCRdb's table is partial and in-frame only. The sample lists 130,000 to 150,000 clones; approximately 83% were seen once. Specimen: PBMCs. All receptors derive from a middle-aged man in good health and CMV-seropositive. Both conserved end residues are part of each CDR3. A row's size may be missing; if present it is once, few, many or a size class.

>NA|TRBV7-6
CASSSRQVGGNTIYF
>NA|TRBV13
CASSRTGAGEKLFF
>NA|TRBV4-1
CASSQDRTGGNEQFF
>few|TRBV6-6
CASSQGLRTEKLFF
>NA|TRBV27
CASSLDRPGANVLTF
>NA|TRBV27
CASSLRGHGNTIYF
>NA|TRBV9
CASSPGVGTGLDQPQHF
>once|TRBV2
CASSWGRGYYNEQFF
>NA|TRBV30
CAWSAGPFGGYTF
>NA|TRBV18
CASSPRTGTSNYGYTF
>NA|TRBV2
CASSPTGVPYEQYF
>NA|TRBV7-3
CASSLSPGYNEQFF
>once|TRBV5-6
CASSSRRIAEIQETQYF
>NA|TRBV18
CASSLQGIQETQYF
>NA|TRBV6-1
CASSERVAGGNKAFF
>NA|TRBV19
CASSIGGTGGRDPFF
>NA|TRBV15
CATSRDSGTYNEQFF